This T cell receptor beta chain is from a study of memory CD4+ T cells and cytomegalovirus serostatus. Here immunoSEQ multiplex PCR was the method, and the copy in TCRdb shows in-frame clones only, minus some. The sample shows 52,000 or so clones, around 77% of them seen only once. Single viable CD3+CD4+CD8-CD45RO+ cells were sorted as the memory CD4+ T cells. Germline assignment: CDR1 SGHNT and CDR2 YENEEA. The CDR3 is 12 residues long. Trimming took 3 bases from V and 5 from J, leaving 7 bases between them. Material: memory CD4+ T cells from blood. The TCR originated in an adult in good health and CMV-seronegative. V is TRBV11-3 and J is TRBJ2-5, with a possible D match to TRBD2 (5 bases). The CDR3 sequence is CASSFSGETQYF. In DNA form, the CDR3 reads TGTGCCAGCAGCTTCAGCGGCGAGACCCAGTACTTC.